The TCR beta chain under discussion was sequenced for a study of T cell responses to AZD1222 COVID-19 vaccine. This CDR3 contains 14 residues. V gave up 4 bases and J gave up 5 bases, with 15 bases separating them. The germline CDR1 and CDR2 sequences are SGHTS and YDEGEE. General observations from the study: The span of vaccine-associated CD4 TCRs extended across spike, with dominance at 160-218 and 743-854. Most donors were white British, females outnumbered males, and clonal diversity was possibly underestimated. Variant regions that are unmutated are reportedly the target of nearly half of spike-specific TCRs.

Using immunoSEQ multiplex PCR, the repertoire was profiled, and TCRdb retains in-frame clones only, with some absent. The table includes 150,000 to 200,000 clones, roughly 89% detected once. Note on this clone: Its antigen is unknown.

This TCR was recovered from an adult in good health. The J gene is TRBJ1-2, the V gene TRBV5-8; D not resolved. Sequenced material: peripheral blood, taken on day 0 of AZD1222 vaccination. This chain's CDR3 is CASSPRALIYGYTF. The CDR3 DNA sequence: TGTGCCAGCAGCCCCCGGGCCCTGATATATGGCTACACCTTC.